This T cell receptor (beta chain) was profiled in a study of shared clonotypes between healthy human individuals. V shed 5 bases and J 8 bases; nucleotides not matched to a gene: 6. The CDR3 loop spans 13 amino acids. Looked up from germline, CDR1 is SGHVS and CDR2 is FQNEAQ. This clone was detected only a few times. Assay used: immunoSEQ multiplex PCR; TCRdb lists only in-frame clones, some missing. The sample yields fewer than 600,000 clones, 79% seen once. J is TRBJ2-1 and V is TRBV7-8; 7 nucleotides agree with TRBD2. Sequences were obtained from PBMCs. The source of this sequence is a woman in her thirties or forties in good health. Some clones in this sample may be carry-over from other donors' samples. The CDR3 DNA sequence: TGTGCCAGCAGCGCCCCGGGGGGTGATGAGCAGTTCTTC. This gives the protein CASSAPGGDEQFF.